This record concerns one T cell receptor beta chain sequence. Its antigen remains unknown. The data derive from a study of CXCR3-negative and CXCR3-positive naive CD8 T cells. Study information: The total count of TRB reads reached 110 million to 150 million, and each library contributed about 1.5 +/- 0.3 million.

The study made its TRB cDNA libraries by 5' RACE, adding UMI labels. Following a re-call of the 5' RACE reads, TCRdb has one entry per CDR3 protein and lacks DNA. The ten top clones account for 0.25% to 0.35%, within a sample of over 100,000 distinct CDR3 sequences. Points from the study as a whole: CXCR3-negative and CXCR3-positive naive cells shared comparable TRBV-TRBJ usage, but memory cells did not.

This CDR3 contains 13 residues. Germline V lookup: CDR1 MNHEY, CDR2 SVGAGI. Naive cells were sorted as CD45RO-, CCR7+, CD27+ and CD95-. V gene TRBV6-5 combines with J gene TRBJ1-2. The source of this sequence is a human donor in good health. Some clones in this sample may be carry-over from other donors' samples. The specimen was naive CXCR3- CD8+ T cells from blood. Noted subset: CD45RO-CCR7+CD27+CD95- naive CD8+ T cells lacking CXCR3 (TNR3-). CDR3 sequence reads: CASSYSLDYGYTF.